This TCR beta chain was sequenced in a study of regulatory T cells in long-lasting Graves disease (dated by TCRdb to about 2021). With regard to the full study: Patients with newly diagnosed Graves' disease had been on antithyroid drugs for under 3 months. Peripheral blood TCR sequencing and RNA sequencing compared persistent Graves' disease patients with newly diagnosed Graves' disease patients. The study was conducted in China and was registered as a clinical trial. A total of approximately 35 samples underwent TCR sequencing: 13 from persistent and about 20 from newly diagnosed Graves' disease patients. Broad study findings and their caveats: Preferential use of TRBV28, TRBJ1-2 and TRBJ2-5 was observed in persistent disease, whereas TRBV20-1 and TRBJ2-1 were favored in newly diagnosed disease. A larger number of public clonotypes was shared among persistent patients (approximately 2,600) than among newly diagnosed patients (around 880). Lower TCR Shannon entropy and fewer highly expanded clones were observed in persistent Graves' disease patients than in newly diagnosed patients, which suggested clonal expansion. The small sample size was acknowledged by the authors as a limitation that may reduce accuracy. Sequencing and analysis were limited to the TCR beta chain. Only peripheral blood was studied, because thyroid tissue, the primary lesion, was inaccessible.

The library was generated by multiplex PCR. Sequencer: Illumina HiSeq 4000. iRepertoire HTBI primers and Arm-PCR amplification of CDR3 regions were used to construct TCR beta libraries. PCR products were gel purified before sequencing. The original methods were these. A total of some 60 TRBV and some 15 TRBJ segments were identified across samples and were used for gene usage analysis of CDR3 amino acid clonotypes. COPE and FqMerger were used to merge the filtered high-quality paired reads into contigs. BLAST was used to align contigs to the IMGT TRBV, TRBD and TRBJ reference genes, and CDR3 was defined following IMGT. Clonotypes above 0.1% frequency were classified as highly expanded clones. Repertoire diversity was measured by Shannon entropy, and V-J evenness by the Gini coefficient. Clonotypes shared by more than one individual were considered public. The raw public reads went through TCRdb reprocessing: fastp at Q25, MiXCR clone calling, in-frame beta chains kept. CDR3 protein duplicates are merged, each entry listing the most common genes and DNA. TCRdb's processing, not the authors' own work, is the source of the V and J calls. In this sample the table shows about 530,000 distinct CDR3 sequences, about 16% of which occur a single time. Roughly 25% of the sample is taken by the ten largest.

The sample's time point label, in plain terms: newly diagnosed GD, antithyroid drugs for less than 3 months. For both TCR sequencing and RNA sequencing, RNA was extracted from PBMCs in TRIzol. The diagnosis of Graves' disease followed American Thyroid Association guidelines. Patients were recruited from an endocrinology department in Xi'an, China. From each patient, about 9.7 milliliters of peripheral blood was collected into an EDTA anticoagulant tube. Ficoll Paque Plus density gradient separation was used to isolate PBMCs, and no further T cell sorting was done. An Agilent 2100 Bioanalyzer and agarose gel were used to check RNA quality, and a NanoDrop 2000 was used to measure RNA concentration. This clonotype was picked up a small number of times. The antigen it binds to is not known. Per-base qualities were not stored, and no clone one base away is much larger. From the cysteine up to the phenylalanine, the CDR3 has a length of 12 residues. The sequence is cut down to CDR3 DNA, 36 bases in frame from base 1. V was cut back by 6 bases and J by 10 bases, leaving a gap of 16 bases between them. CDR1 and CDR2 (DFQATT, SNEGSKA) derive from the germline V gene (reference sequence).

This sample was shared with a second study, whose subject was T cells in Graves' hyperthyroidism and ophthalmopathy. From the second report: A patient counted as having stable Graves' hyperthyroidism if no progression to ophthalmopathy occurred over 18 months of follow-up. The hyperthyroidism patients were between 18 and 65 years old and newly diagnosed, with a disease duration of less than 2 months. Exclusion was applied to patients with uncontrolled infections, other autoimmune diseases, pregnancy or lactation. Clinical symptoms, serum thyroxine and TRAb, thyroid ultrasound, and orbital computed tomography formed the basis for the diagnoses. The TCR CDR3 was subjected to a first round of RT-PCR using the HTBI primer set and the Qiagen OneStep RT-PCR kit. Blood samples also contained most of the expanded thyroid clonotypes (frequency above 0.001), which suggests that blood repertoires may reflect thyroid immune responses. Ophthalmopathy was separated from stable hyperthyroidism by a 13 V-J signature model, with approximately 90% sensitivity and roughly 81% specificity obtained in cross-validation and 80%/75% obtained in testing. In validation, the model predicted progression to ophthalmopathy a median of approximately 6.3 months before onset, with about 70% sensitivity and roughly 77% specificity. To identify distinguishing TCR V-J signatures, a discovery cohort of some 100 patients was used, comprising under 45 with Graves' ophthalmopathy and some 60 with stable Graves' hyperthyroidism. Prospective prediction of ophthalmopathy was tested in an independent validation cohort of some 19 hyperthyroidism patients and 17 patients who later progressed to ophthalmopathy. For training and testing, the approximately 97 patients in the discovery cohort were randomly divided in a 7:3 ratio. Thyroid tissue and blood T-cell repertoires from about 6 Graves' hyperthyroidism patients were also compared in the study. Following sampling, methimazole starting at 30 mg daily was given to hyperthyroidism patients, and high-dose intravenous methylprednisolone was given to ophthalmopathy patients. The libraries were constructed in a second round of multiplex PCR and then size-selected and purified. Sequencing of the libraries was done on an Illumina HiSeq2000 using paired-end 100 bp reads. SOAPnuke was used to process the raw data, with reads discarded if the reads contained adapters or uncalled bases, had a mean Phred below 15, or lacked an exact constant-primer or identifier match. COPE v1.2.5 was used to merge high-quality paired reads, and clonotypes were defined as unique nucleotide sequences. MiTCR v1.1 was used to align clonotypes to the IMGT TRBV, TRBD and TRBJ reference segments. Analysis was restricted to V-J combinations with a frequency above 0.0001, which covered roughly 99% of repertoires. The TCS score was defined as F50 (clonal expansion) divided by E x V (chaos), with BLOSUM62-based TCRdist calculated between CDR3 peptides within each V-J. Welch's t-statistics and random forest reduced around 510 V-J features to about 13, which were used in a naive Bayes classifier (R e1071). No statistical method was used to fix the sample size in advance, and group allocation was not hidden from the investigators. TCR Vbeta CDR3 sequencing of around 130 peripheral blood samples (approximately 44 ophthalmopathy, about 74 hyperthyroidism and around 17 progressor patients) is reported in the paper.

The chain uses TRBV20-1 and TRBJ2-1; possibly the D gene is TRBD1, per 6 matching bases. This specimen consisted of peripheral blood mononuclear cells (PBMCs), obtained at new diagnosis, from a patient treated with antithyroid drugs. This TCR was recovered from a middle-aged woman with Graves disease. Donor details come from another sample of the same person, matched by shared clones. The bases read TGCAGTGCCCTAAGGTGGGGGCAGGAGCAGTTCTTC. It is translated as CSALRWGQEQFF.